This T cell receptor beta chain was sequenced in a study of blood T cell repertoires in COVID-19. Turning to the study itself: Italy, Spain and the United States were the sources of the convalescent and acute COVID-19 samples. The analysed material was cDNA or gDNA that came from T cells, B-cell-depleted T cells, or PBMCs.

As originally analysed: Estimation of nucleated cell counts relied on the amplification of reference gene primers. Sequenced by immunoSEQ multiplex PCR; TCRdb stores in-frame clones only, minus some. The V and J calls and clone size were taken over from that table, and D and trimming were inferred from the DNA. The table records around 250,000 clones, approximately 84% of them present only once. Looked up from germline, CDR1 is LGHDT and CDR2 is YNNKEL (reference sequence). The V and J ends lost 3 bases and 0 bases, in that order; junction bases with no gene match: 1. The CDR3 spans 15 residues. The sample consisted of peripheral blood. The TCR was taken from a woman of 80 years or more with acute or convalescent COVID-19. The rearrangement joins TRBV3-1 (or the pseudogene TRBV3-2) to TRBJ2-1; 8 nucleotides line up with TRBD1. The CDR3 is CASSQDRVSYNEQFF. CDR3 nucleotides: TGTGCCAGCAGCCAGGACAGGGTCTCCTACAATGAGCAGTTCTTC.